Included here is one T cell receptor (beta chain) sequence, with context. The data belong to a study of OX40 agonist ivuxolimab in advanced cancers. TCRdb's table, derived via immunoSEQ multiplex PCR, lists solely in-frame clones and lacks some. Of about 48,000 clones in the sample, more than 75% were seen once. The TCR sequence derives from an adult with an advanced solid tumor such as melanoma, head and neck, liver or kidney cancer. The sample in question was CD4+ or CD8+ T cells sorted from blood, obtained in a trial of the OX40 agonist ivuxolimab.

CDR3 sequence reads: CASSYSRGPQHF. For the CDR3, the DNA is TGTGCCAGCAGTTACTCGAGGGGGCCCCAGCATTTT. The chain combines TRBV6-5 with TRBJ1-5; a weak D match, TRBD1 (5 bases). The V and J ends lost 0 bases and 9 bases respectively, with 6 bases between them. The CDR3 contains 12 residues. Germline V CDR1 and CDR2: MNHEY, SVGAGI.